This entry describes one TCR beta chain. Antigen: not known. PCR amplification relied on 60 Vbeta primers (plus 13 Jbeta primers). TCRdb's copy holds only in-frame clones and misses some; the assay was immunoSEQ multiplex PCR. The data show about 200,000 clones, about three quarters seen once. The sample originates from a study of cytomegalovirus exposure and HLA in healthy donors. Across the whole study: Tens of millions of unique TCRs from HLA-typed donors were held in an early release of data. Whole-study findings and limits: Most TCR sequences were seen very rarely across donors, but some public TCRs occurred in many. Altogether, 150 or so TCR beta chains were recorded as cytomegalovirus-associated.

The germline CDR1 and CDR2 sequences are MNHEY and SVGAGI. Germline trimming cut 2 bases from V and 11 bases from J; bases unmatched to any gene: 4. There are 14 residues in the CDR3. Sequenced sample: PBMCs. The chain uses TRBV6-5 and TRBJ2-6, with 9 nucleotides matching TRBD1. The TCR originated in a middle-aged man in good health and CMV-seronegative. In DNA form, the CDR3 reads TGTGCCAGCAGTTACGGGGACAGGGAGGACGTCCTGACTTTC. Amino acids: CASSYGDREDVLTF.